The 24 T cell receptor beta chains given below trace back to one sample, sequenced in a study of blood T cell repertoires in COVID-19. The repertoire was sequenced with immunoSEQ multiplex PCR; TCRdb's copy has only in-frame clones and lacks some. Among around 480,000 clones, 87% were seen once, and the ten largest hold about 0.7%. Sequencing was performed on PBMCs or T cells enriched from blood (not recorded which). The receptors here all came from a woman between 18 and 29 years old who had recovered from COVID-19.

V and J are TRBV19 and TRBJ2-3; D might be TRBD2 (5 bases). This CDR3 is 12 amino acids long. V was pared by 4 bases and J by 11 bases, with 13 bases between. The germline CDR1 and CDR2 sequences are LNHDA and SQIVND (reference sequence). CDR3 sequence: CASSTGPGKQYF. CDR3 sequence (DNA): TGTGCCAGTAGTACAGGTCCGGGGAAGCAGTATTTT. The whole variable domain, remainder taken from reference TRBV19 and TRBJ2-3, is DGGITQSPKYLFRKEGQNVTLSCEQNLNHDAMYWYRQDPGQGLRLIYYSQIVNDFQKGDIAEGYSVSREKKESFPLTVTSAQKNPTAFYLCASSTGPGKQYFGPGTRLTVL.

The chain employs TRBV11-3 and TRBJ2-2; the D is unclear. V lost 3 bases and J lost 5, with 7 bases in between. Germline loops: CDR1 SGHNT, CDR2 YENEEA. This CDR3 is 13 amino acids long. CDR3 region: CASSLSVTGELFF. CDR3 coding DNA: TGTGCCAGCAGCTTGAGTGTAACCGGGGAGCTGTTTTTT. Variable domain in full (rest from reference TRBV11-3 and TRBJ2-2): EAGVVQSPRYKIIEKKQPVAFWCNPISGHNTLYWYLQNLGQGPELLIRYENEEAVDDSQLPKDRFSAERLKGVDSTLKIQPAELGDSAVYLCASSLSVTGELFFGEGSRLTVL.

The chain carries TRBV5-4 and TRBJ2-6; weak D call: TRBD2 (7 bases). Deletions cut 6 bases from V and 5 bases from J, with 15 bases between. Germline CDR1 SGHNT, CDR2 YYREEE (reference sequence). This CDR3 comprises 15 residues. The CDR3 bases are TGTGCCAGCACCCTCTGGGGGGGCAGGGCCAACGTCCTGACTTTC. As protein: CASTLWGGRANVLTF.

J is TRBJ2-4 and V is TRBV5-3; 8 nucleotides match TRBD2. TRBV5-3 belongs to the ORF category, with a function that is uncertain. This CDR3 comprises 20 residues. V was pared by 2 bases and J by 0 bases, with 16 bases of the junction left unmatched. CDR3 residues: CARSLRGAAGGDLAKNIQYF. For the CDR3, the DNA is TGTGCCAGAAGCTTAAGGGGTGCGGCGGGGGGCGATCTAGCCAAAAACATTCAGTACTTC.

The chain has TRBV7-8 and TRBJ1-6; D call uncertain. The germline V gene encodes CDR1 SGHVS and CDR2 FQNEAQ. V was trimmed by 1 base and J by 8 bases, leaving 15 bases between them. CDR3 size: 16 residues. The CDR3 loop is CASSLVRLGMDSPLHF. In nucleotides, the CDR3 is TGTGCCAGCAGCTTAGTGAGGTTAGGAATGGATTCACCCCTCCACTTT.

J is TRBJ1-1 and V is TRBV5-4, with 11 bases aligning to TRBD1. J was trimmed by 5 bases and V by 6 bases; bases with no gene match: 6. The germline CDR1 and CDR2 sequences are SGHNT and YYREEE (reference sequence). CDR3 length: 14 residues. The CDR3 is CASTLGQGATEAFF. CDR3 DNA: TGTGCCAGCACCCTAGGACAGGGGGCAACTGAAGCTTTCTTT.

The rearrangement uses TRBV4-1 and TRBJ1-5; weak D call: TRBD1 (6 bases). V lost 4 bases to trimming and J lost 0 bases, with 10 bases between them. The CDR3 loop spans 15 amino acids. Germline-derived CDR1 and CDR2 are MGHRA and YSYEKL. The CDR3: CASSPHRVSNQPQHF. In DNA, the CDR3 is TGCGCCAGCAGCCCCCACAGGGTTAGCAATCAGCCCCAGCATTTT.

CDR3 nucleotides: TGTGCCAGCTCACCGGGACAGGGGAAAGGCCACTTT. Encoded protein: CASSPGQGKGHF. This rearrangement joins TRBV18 to TRBJ1-6, with 10 bases lining up with TRBD1. This CDR3 comprises 12 residues. Losses at the gene ends were 3 bases for V and 18 bases for J; bases not matched to a gene: 5. Germline V gives CDR1 KGHSH, CDR2 LQKENI.

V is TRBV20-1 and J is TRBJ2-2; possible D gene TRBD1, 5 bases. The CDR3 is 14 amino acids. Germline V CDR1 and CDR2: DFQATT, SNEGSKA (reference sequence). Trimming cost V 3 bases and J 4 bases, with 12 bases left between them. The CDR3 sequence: CSASVQGPTGELFF. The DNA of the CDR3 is TGCAGTGCTAGTGTTCAGGGCCCCACCGGGGAGCTGTTTTTT.

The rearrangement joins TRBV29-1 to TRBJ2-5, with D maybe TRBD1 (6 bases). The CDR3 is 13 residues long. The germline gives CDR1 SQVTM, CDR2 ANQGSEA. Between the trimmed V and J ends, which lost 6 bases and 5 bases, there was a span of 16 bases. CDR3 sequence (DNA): TGCAGCGTCAGGGGAACCTGGTCGGAGACCCAGTACTTC. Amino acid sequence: CSVRGTWSETQYF. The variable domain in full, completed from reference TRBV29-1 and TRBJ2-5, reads SAVISQKPSRDICQRGTSLTIQCQVDSQVTMMFWYRQQPGQSLTLIATANQGSEATYESGFVIDKFPISRPNLTFSTLTVSNMSPEDSSIYLCSVRGTWSETQYFGPGTRLLVL.

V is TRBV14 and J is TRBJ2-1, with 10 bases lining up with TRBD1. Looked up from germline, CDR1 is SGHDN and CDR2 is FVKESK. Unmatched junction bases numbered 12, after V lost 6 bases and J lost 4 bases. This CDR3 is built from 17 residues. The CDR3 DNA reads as TGTGCCAGCAGGTCAAGCGGGACAGGGGATAGGTACAATGAGCAGTTCTTC. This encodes CASRSSGTGDRYNEQFF. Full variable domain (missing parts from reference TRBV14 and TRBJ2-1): EAGVTQFPSHSVIEKGQTVTLRCDPISGHDNLYWYRRVMGKEIKFLLHFVKESKQDESGMPNNRFLAERTGGTYSTLKVQPAELEDSGVYFCASRSSGTGDRYNEQFFGPGTRLTVL.

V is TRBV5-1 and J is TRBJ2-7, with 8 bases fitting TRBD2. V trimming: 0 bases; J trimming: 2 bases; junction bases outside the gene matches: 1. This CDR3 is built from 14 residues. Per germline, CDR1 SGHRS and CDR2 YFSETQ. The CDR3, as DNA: TGCGCCAGCAGCTTGGGGACTAGCACCTACGAGCAGTACTTC. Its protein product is CASSLGTSTYEQYF.

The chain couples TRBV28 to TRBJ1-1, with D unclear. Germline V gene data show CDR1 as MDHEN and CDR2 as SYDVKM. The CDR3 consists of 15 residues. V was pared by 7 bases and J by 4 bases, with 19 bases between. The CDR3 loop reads CASIPSVPRGTEAFF. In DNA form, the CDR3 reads TGTGCCAGCATCCCCAGCGTCCCCCGGGGCACTGAAGCTTTCTTT. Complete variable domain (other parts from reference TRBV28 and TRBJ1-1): DVKVTQSSRYLVKRTGEKVFLECVQDMDHENMFWYRQDPGLGLRLIYFSYDVKMKEKGDIPEGYSVSREKKERFSLILESASTNQTSMYLCASIPSVPRGTEAFFGQGTRLTVV.

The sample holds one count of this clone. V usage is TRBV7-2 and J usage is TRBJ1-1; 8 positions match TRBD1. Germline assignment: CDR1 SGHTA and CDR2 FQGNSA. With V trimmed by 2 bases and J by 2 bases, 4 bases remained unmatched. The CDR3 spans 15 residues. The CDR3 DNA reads TGTGCCAGCAGCTTATTAGACAGGGGTAACACTGAAGCTTTCTTT. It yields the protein CASSLLDRGNTEAFF. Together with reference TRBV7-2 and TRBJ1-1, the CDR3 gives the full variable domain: GAGVSQSPSNKVTEKGKDVELRCDPISGHTALYWYRQSLGQGLEFLIYFQGNSAPDKSGLPSDRFSAERTGGSVSTLTIQRTQQEDSAVYLCASSLLDRGNTEAFFGQGTRLTVV.

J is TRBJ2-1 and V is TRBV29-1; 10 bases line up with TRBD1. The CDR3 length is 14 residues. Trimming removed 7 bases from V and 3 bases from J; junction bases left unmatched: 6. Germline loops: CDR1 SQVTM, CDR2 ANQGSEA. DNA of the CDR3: TGCAGCGCCGACCGGGACAGGGGCTACAATGAGCAGTTCTTC. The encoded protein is CSADRDRGYNEQFF.

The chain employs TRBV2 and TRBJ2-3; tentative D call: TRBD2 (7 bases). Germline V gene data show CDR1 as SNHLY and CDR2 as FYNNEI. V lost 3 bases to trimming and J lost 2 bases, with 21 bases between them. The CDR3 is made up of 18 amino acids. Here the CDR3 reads CASSDGLGGPSNTDTQYF. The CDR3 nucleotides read TGTGCCAGCAGTGACGGCCTGGGGGGGCCATCGAACACAGATACGCAGTATTTT. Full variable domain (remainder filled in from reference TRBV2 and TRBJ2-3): EPEVTQTPSHQVTQMGQEVILRCVPISNHLYFYWYRQILGQKVEFLVSFYNNEISEKSEIFDDQFSVERPDGSNFTLKIRSTKLEDSAMYFCASSDGLGGPSNTDTQYFGPGTRLTVL.

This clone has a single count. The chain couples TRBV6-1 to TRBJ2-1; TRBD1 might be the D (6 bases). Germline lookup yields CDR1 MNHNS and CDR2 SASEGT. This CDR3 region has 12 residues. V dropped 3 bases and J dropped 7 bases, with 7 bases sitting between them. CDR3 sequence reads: CASSDQGNEQFF. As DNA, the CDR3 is TGTGCCAGCAGTGATCAGGGGAATGAGCAGTTCTTC.

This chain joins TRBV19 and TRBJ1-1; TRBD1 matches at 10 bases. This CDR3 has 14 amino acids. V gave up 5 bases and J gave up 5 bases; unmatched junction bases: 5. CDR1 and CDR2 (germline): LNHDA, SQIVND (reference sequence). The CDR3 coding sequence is TGTGCCAGTAGTCCCACGGACAGGGGGACTGAAGCTTTCTTT. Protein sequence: CASSPTDRGTEAFF.

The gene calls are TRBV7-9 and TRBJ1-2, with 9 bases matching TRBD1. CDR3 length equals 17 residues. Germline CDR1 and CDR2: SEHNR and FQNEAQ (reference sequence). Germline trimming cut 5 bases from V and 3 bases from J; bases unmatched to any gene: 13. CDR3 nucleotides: TGTGCCAGCAGCCGGTCGGACAGGGGCTCTGGCTACTATGGCTACACCTTC. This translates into CASSRSDRGSGYYGYTF.

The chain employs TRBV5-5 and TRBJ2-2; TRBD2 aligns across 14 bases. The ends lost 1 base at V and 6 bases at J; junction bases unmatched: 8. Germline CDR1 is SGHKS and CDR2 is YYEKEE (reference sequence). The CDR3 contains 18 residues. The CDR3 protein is CASSLTGTSGGRAGELFF. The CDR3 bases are TGTGCCAGCAGCTTGACGGGGACTAGCGGGGGACGTGCCGGGGAGCTGTTTTTT.

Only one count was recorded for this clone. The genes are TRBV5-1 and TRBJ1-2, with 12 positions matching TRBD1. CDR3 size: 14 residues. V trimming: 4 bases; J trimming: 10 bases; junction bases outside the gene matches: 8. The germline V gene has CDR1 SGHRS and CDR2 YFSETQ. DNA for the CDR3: TGCGCCAGCAGCATAACCGGGACAGGGGGCGACTACACCTTC. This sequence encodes CASSITGTGGDYTF. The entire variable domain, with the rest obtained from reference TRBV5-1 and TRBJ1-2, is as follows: KAGVTQTPRYLIKTRGQQVTLSCSPISGHRSVSWYQQTPGQGLQFLFEYFSETQRNKGNFPGRFSGRQFSNSRSEMNVSTLELGDSALYLCASSITGTGGDYTFGSGTRLTVV.

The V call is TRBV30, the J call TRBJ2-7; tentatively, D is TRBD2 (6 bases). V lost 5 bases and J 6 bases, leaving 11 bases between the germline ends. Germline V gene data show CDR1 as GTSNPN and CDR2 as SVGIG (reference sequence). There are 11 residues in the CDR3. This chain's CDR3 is CAWGGGVEQYF. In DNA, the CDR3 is TGTGCCTGGGGTGGCGGGGTCGAGCAGTACTTC.

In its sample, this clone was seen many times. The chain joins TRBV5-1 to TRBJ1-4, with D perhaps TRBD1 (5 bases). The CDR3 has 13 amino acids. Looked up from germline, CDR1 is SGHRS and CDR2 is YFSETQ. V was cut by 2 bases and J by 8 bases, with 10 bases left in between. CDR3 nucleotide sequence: TGCGCCAGCAGCTTACAGGCTGGCGAAAAACTGTTTTTT. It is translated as CASSLQAGEKLFF.

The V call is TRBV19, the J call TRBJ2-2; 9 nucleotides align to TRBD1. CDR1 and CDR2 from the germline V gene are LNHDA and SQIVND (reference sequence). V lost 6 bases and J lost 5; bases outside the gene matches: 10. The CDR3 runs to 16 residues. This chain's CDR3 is CASRINRDRVTGELFF. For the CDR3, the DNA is TGTGCCAGTAGAATTAACCGGGACAGGGTTACCGGGGAGCTGTTTTTT.